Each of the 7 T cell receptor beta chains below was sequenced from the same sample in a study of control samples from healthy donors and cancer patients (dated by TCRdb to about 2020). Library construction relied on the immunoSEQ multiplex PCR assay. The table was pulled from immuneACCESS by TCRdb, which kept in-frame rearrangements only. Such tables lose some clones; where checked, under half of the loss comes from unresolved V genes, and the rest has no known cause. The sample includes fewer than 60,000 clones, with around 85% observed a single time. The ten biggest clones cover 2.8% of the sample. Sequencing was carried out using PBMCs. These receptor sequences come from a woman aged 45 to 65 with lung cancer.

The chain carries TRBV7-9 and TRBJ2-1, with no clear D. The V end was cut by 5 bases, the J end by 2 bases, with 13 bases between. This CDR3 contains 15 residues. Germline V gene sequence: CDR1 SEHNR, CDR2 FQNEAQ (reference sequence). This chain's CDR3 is CASSKDTTTYNEQFF. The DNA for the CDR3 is TGTGCCAGCAGCAAAGACACTACAACCTACAATGAGCAGTTCTTC.

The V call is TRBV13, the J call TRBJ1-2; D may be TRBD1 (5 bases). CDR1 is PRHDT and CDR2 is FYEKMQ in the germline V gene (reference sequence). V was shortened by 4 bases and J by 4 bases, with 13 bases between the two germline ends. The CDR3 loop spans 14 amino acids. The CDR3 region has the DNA TGTGCCAGCAGCTCCAGGGTTTCAGGCTATGGCTACACCTTC. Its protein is CASSSRVSGYGYTF.

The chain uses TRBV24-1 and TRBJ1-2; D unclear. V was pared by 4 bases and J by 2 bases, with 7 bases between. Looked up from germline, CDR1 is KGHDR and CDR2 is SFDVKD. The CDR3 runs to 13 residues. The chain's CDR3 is CATSEGANYGYTF. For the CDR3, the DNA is TGTGCCACCAGTGAGGGAGCCAACTATGGCTACACCTTC.

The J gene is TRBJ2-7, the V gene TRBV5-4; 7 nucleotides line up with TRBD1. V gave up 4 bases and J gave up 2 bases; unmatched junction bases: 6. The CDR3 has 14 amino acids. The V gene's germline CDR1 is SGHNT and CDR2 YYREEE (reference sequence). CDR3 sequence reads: CASSPGQETYEQYF. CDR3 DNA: TGTGCCAGCAGCCCCGGACAGGAAACCTACGAGCAGTACTTC.

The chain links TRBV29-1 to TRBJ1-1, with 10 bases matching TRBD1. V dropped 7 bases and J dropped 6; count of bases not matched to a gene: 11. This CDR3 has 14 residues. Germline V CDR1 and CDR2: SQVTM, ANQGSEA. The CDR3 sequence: CSGSTGGLVAEAFF. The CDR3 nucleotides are TGCAGCGGATCGACAGGGGGCCTGGTCGCTGAAGCTTTCTTT.

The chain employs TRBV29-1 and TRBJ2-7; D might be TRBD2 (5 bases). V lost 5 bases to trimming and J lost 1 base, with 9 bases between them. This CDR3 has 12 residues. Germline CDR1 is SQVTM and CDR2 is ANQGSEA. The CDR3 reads CSVRTLSYEQYF. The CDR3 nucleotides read TGCAGCGTTAGGACTTTGTCCTACGAGCAGTACTTC.

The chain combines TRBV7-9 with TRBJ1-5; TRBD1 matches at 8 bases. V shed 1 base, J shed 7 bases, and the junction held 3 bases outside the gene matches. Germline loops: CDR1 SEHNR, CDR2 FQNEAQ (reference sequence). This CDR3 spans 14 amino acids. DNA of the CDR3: TGTGCCAGCAGCTTAGGACAGGGGCAACAGCCCCAGCATTTT. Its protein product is CASSLGQGQQPQHF.